This entry describes one T cell receptor (beta chain). From germline, CDR1 is SGHVS and CDR2 FQNEAQ. There are 15 residues in the CDR3. V lost 4 bases, J lost 2 bases, and 6 bases stayed unmatched. Libraries were prepared by immunoSEQ multiplex PCR; TCRdb keeps only in-frame clonotypes and omits some of them. The sample holds about 270,000 clones; 80% to 90% are singletons and the top ten take roughly 12%. The data originate from a study of blood T cell repertoires in COVID-19. The chain combines TRBV7-8 with TRBJ2-7; 9 nucleotides match TRBD2. This TCR came from a woman aged 25 to 39 with COVID-19, enrolled during active disease. Specimen: peripheral blood. CDR3 bases: TGTGCCAGCAGCTCCGCTAGCGGGGCCCCCTACGAGCAGTACTTC. Its translation: CASSSASGAPYEQYF.